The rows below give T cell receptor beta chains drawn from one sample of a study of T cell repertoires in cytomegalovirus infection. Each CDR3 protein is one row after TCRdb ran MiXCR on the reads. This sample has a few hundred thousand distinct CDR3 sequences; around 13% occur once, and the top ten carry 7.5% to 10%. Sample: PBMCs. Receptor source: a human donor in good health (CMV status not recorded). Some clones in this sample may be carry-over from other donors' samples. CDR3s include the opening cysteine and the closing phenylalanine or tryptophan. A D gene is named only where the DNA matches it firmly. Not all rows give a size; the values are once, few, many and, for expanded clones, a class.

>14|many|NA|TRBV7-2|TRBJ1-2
TGTGCCAGCAGCTTAGCGCTTCAGGCCATAGGCTACACCTTC
CASSLALQAIGYTF
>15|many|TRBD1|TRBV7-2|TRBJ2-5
TGTGCCAGCAGCTCCACCGGGACAGGGTCCGAGACCCAGTACTTC
CASSSTGTGSETQYF
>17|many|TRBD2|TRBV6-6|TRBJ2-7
TGTGCCAGCAGTTACCCGATCGTCTCGGGGGGTTCCAACGAGCAGTACTTC
CASSYPIVSGGSNEQYF
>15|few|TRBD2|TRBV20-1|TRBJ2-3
TGCAGTGCTAGAGACGGTAGCGGGAGAACAGATACGCAGTATTTT
CSARDGSGRTDTQYF
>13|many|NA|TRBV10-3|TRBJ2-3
TGTGCCATCAGTGAGTCGAATGGAGATACGCAGTATTTT
CAISESNGDTQYF
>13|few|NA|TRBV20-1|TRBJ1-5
TGCAGTGCTAGCAGGGGAGGTGCTCAGCCCCAGCATTTT
CSASRGGAQPQHF
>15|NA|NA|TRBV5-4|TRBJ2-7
TGTGCCAGCAGCTTGGCCGGTGGTAGCGGCCGCGAGCAGTACTTC
CASSLAGGSGREQYF
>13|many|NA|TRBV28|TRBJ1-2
TGTGCCAGCAGTTTACCAGGGTTCTATGGCTACACCTTC
CASSLPGFYGYTF
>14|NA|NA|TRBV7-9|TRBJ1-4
TGTGCCAGCAGCTTTGACGGGGGTAATGAAAAACTGTTTTTT
CASSFDGGNEKLFF
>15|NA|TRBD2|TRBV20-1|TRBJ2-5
TGCAGTGCCCCACTAGCGGGAGGGCCTAGTAGGACCCAGTACTTC
CSAPLAGGPSRTQYF
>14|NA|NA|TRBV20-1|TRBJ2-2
TGCAGTGCTAGTCCGCTCACGAACACCGGGGAGCTGTTTTTT
CSASPLTNTGELFF
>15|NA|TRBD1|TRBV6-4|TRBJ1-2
TGTGCCAGCAGTGACTCGGCAGGGGGAATGGGTGGCTACACCTTC
CASSDSAGGMGGYTF
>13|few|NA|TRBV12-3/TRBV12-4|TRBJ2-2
TGTGCCAGCAGTTTAAGGGGAGACGGGGAGCTGTTTTTT
CASSLRGDGELFF
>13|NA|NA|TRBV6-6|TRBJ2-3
TGTGCCAGCAGTTCCTTACAGGGTGGGACGCAGTATTTT
CASSSLQGGTQYF
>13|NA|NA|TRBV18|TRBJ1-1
TGTGCCAGCTCCCCAGCCATGAACACTGAAGCTTTCTTT
CASSPAMNTEAFF
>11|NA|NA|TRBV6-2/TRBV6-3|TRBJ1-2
TGTGCCACCCACGATAACTATGGCTACACCTTC
CATHDNYGYTF
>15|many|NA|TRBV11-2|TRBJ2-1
TGTGCCAGCGGGGGGTATCGCGGCGCCTACAATGAGCAGTTCTTC
CASGGYRGAYNEQFF
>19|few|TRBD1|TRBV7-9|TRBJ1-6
TGTGCCAGCAGCCGGCTCCAACCATCGGCGGGGACAGAGCGTTCACCCCTCCACTTT
CASSRLQPSAGTERSPLHF
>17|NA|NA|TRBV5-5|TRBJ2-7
TGTGCCAGCAGCTTGGAAGGCCGCGGTAGAAGGGTTGGTTGGCAGTACTTC
CASSLEGRGRRVGWQYF
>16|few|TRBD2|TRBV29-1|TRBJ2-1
TGCAGCGTTGAAGGTGGCGCTAGCGGGAGGTACAATGAGCAGTTCTTC
CSVEGGASGRYNEQFF
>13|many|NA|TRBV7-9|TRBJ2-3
TGTGCCAGCAGCTTAGTGGGACCAGATACGCAGTATTTT
CASSLVGPDTQYF
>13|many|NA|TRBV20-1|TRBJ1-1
TGCAGTGCTAGAGATATGAGGGACACTGAAGCTTTCTTT
CSARDMRDTEAFF
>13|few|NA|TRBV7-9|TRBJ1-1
TGTGCCAGCAGCTTAGAGATGCAGGGTGAAGCTTTCTTT
CASSLEMQGEAFF
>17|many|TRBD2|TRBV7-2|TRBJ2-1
TGTGCCAGCAGCTTAGCCATACTAGCGGACTCCTACAATGAGCAGTTCTTC
CASSLAILADSYNEQFF
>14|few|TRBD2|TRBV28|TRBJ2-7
TGTGCCAGCAGCACCGGGACTAACTCCTACGAGCAGTACTTC
CASSTGTNSYEQYF
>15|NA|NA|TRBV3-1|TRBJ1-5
TGTGCCAGCAGCCAAGGGACCCCAACGTTTCAGCCCCAGCATTTT
CASSQGTPTFQPQHF
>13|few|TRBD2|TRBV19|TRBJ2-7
TGTGCCAGTGGCGGACTAGGCTCCTACGAGCAGTACTTC
CASGGLGSYEQYF
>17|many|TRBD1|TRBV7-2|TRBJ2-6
TGTGCCAGCAGCTTAGCGGGGACAGGGTCTGGGGCCAACGTCCTGACTTTC
CASSLAGTGSGANVLTF
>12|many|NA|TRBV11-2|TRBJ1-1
TGTGCCAGCTCCTGGCTGAACACTGAAGCTTTCTTT
CASSWLNTEAFF
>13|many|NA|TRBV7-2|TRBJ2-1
TGTGCCAGCAGCTTAGTCGCGGAAGGCGAGCAGTTCTTC
CASSLVAEGEQFF
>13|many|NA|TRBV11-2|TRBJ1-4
TGTGCCAGCAGCTACGGACAGATTGAAAAACTGTTTTTT
CASSYGQIEKLFF
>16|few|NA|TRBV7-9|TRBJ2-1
TGTGCCAGCAGCTTGGGTACAGGGAAAACCTACAATGAGCAGTTCTTC
CASSLGTGKTYNEQFF
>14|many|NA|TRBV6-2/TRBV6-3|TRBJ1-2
TGTGCCAGCAGAGAAGGGACAACCAACTATGGCTACACCTTC
CASREGTTNYGYTF
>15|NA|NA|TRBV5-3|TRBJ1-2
TGTGCCAGCAGCTTGGCCGGGGTAGGGGTCGATGGCTACACCTTC
CASSLAGVGVDGYTF
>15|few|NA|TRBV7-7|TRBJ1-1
TGTGCCAGCAGCCCCCACGCCGGACCGAACACTGAAGCTTTCTTT
CASSPHAGPNTEAFF
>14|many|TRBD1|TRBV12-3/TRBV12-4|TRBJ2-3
TGTGCCAGCAGTTCCCTCGGACAGGGAAATACGCAGTATTTT
CASSSLGQGNTQYF
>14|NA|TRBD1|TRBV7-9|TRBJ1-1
TGTGCCAGCAGCCGACAGGGGGCACGAACTGAAGCTTTCTTT
CASSRQGARTEAFF
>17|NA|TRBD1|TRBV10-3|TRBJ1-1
TGTGCCATCAGTGAGTCGATGGGACAGGGGGCAGGGACTGAAGCTTTCTTT
CAISESMGQGAGTEAFF
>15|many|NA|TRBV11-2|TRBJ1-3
TGTGCCAGCAGCTTACTAGCTCTCTCTGGAAACACCATATATTTT
CASSLLALSGNTIYF
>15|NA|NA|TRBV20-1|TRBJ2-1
TGCAGTCTAACCCGGGGGGCGGGATGGGACAATGAGCAGTTCTTC
CSLTRGAGWDNEQFF
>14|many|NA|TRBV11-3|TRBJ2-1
TGTGCCAGCAGCGGGGGGGCAGTAGGTAATGAGCAGTTCTTC
CASSGGAVGNEQFF
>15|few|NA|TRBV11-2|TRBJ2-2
TGTGCCAGCAGCTTCCTCGGGGTGTACACCGGGGAGCTGTTTTTT
CASSFLGVYTGELFF
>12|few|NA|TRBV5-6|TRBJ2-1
TGTGCCAGCAGGACGAGCTGGCATGAGCAGTTCTTC
CASRTSWHEQFF
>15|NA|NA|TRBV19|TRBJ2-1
TGTGCCAGTAGCCAAGCGGCCCTTGCCCACAATGAGCAGTTCTTC
CASSQAALAHNEQFF
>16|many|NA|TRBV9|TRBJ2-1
TGTGCCAGCAGCATCAGGGGGGGTAGCTCCTACAATGAGCAGTTCTTC
CASSIRGGSSYNEQFF
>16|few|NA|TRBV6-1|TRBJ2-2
TGTGCCAGCAGTGAAGTTAAACTTCTCTTGCCCGGGGAGCTGTTTTTT
CASSEVKLLLPGELFF
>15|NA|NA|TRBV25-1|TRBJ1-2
TGTGCCAGCAGTGAATTGGACCGAGATAACTATGGCTACACCTTC
CASSELDRDNYGYTF
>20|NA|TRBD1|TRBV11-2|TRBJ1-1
TGTGCCAGCAGCCGACAGGGTTGGGAAGGTTCTAGCCCTTTGAACACTGAAGCTTTCTTT
CASSRQGWEGSSPLNTEAFF
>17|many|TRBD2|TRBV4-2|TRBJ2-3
TGTGCCAGCAGCCAGTGGACTAGCGGGGCTAACACAGATACGCAGTATTTT
CASSQWTSGANTDTQYF
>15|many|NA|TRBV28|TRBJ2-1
TGTGCCAGCAGTTTTCTGGCGGCGGGAACAAATGAGCAGTTCTTC
CASSFLAAGTNEQFF